What follows is one T cell receptor beta chain and its context. Its antigen is as yet unknown. These data originate in a study of shared clonotypes between healthy human individuals. The study's findings and limits: Generally, naive subsets (rather than memory subsets) showed larger estimated richness.

Positively selected for CCR7, the CD45RO-negative cells used as naive CD8 cells excluded terminally differentiated effector memory CD45RA+ cells. The sorted-subset replicate PCRs were given about 210 ng DNA, which is about 29,000 T cell genomes. The assay was immunoSEQ multiplex PCR, and TCRdb's table has in-frame clones only and misses some. The sample consists of under 1 million clones, about 96% of them appearing once. The germline V gene has CDR1 GTSNPN and CDR2 SVGIG (reference sequence). Trimming shortened V by 0 bases and J by 5 bases, and 7 bases separated the two germline ends. The CDR3 consists of 13 residues.

The clonotype originates from a man aged 30 to 45 in good health. This chain uses TRBV30 with TRBJ2-2; D gene ambiguous. Source material: naive CD8+ T cells sorted from blood. The CDR3 protein is CAWSVTGTGELFF. The CDR3 nucleotides are TGTGCCTGGAGTGTAACGGGTACCGGGGAGCTGTTTTTT.